This TCR beta chain was recovered during a study of CD8+CD57+ T cells in acquired aplastic anemia. Study-level background: Quantities of DNA derived from sorted CD4+ and CD8+ cells averaged 3.2 ug.

This CDR3 region has 16 residues. Trimming stripped 7 bases from V and 0 bases from J, with 18 bases between. Template material for TCR beta VDJ and CDR3 profiling consisted of genomic DNA. One entry per CDR3 protein, called by TCRdb with MiXCR from the reads. The table lists 180,000 or so distinct CDR3 sequences, approximately 48% of them singletons. Individuals selected for sequencing had exhibited CD8+CD57+ cell expansion on flow cytometry. Turning to this clonotype: A much bigger clone sits one base away, suggesting this may be a read error.

This clonotype originated in a human donor with aplastic anemia. J is TRBJ2-5 and V is TRBV12-3 or TRBV12-4, with D possibly called TRBD1 or TRBD2 (5 bases each). Sequenced material: sorted CD4+, CD8+, or CD8+CD57+ T cells (not recorded which) from PBMCs. The CDR3 region is CASTYGQGDHQETQYF. The DNA for the CDR3 is TGTGCCAGCACCTACGGGCAGGGAGACCACCAAGAGACCCAGTACTTC.